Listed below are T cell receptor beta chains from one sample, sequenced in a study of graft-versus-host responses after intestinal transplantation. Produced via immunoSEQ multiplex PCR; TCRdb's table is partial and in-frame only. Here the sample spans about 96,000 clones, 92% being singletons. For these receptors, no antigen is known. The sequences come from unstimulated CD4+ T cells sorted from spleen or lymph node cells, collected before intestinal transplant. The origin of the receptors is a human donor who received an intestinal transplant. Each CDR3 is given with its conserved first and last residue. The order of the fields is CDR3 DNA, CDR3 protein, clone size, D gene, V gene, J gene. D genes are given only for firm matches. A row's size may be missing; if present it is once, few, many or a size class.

CDR3 DNA: TGTGCCAGTAGTATAGACGGTTATGGCTACACCTTC
CDR3 protein: CASSIDGYGYTF
clone size: -
D gene: -
V gene: TRBV19
J gene: TRBJ1-2

CDR3 DNA: TGTGCCAGCAGTACCAGGACAGGGGGCAATCAGCCCCAGCATTTT
CDR3 protein: CASSTRTGGNQPQHF
clone size: -
D gene: TRBD1
V gene: TRBV27
J gene: TRBJ1-5

CDR3 DNA: TGTGCCAGCAGTCTCCACAGGGGGGAAACTGAAGCTTTCTTT
CDR3 protein: CASSLHRGETEAFF
clone size: -
D gene: TRBD1
V gene: TRBV28
J gene: TRBJ1-1

CDR3 DNA: TGTGCCACCGCTGACCGGGAGACGACGCGGGAGCAGTACTTC
CDR3 protein: CATADRETTREQYF
clone size: -
D gene: -
V gene: TRBV6-6
J gene: TRBJ2-7

CDR3 DNA: TGTGCCAGCAGCGAACAGGGGGCTGGAAACACCATATATTTT
CDR3 protein: CASSEQGAGNTIYF
clone size: -
D gene: TRBD1
V gene: TRBV9
J gene: TRBJ1-3

CDR3 DNA: TGTGCCAGCAGCAAAGATGGGTTCGGCAGGGGGCGAACAGATACGCAGTATTTT
CDR3 protein: CASSKDGFGRGRTDTQYF
clone size: -
D gene: TRBD1
V gene: TRBV4-2
J gene: TRBJ2-3

CDR3 DNA: TGTGCCAGCAGCTTGCTTCGTGGAGCCAACTTCGGTGAGCAGTACTTC
CDR3 protein: CASSLLRGANFGEQYF
clone size: -
D gene: -
V gene: TRBV5-6
J gene: TRBJ2-7

CDR3 DNA: TGCGCCAAGTATCCCCCTTGGCGGGAGAGTACAGATACGCAGTATTTT
CDR3 protein: CAKYPPWRESTDTQYF
clone size: -
D gene: TRBD2
V gene: TRBV5-1
J gene: TRBJ2-3

CDR3 DNA: TGTGCCAGCAGCGACGGGGGTGTGGGTCAGCCCCAGCATTTT
CDR3 protein: CASSDGGVGQPQHF
clone size: -
D gene: -
V gene: TRBV9
J gene: TRBJ1-5

CDR3 DNA: TGTGCCTGGGCCCAGGGGGGGACGCAGGGGGCTTCAGGGCAGTACTTC
CDR3 protein: CAWAQGGTQGASGQYF
clone size: -
D gene: -
V gene: TRBV30
J gene: TRBJ2-7

CDR3 DNA: TGTGCCAGCAGTTACGGGGACAGTCACTACGAGCAGTACTTC
CDR3 protein: CASSYGDSHYEQYF
clone size: -
D gene: TRBD1
V gene: TRBV6-5
J gene: TRBJ2-7

CDR3 DNA: TGCGCCAGCAGCCCCGGGACAGGGTATTCGTCTTTCTTT
CDR3 protein: CASSPGTGYSSFF
clone size: -
D gene: TRBD1
V gene: TRBV5-1
J gene: TRBJ1-1

CDR3 DNA: TGTGCCTGGAGTCTGCGGGATACCTACGAGCAGTACTTC
CDR3 protein: CAWSLRDTYEQYF
clone size: -
D gene: -
V gene: TRBV30
J gene: TRBJ2-7

CDR3 DNA: TGTGCCAGCAGCTCGGGGGGTGTCGGGGTTGTCTATGGCTACACCTTC
CDR3 protein: CASSSGGVGVVYGYTF
clone size: -
D gene: -
V gene: TRBV5-4
J gene: TRBJ1-2

CDR3 DNA: TGTGCCAGCAGCTCTGGGGGGTGGGAAGATGCGGCCTACAATGAGCAGTTCTTC
CDR3 protein: CASSSGGWEDAAYNEQFF
clone size: -
D gene: -
V gene: TRBV5-8
J gene: TRBJ2-1

CDR3 DNA: TGTGCCAGCAGTCCCTGGACTAGCGGGGCAAACGAGCAGTACTTC
CDR3 protein: CASSPWTSGANEQYF
clone size: once
D gene: TRBD2
V gene: TRBV6-5
J gene: TRBJ2-7

CDR3 DNA: TGTGCCAGCCGAACTAGCGGGGGGCCCTACGAGCAGTACTTC
CDR3 protein: CASRTSGGPYEQYF
clone size: once
D gene: TRBD2
V gene: TRBV6-5
J gene: TRBJ2-7

CDR3 DNA: TGCGCCAGCGAAGGGGAATTGAACACTGAAGCTTTCTTT
CDR3 protein: CASEGELNTEAFF
clone size: -
D gene: -
V gene: TRBV10-2
J gene: TRBJ1-1

CDR3 DNA: TGCGCCAGCAGCCAAGAACGGGGTTCCGATACGCAGTATTTT
CDR3 protein: CASSQERGSDTQYF
clone size: -
D gene: -
V gene: TRBV4-3
J gene: TRBJ2-3

CDR3 DNA: TGTGCCAGCAGCTTCTTTCGACCAGGGGAATACGAGCAGTACTTC
CDR3 protein: CASSFFRPGEYEQYF
clone size: -
D gene: -
V gene: TRBV11-2
J gene: TRBJ2-7

CDR3 DNA: TGTGCCAGCAGCCAAACTAGCGACCAAGAGACCCAGTACTTC
CDR3 protein: CASSQTSDQETQYF
clone size: -
D gene: TRBD2
V gene: TRBV7-9
J gene: TRBJ2-5

CDR3 DNA: TGTGCCAGCTCACCAGAGAGGGCTGCCGGTCAGCCCCAGCATTTT
CDR3 protein: CASSPERAAGQPQHF
clone size: -
D gene: -
V gene: TRBV18
J gene: TRBJ1-5

CDR3 DNA: TGTGCCAGCAGCCCGGGACTAGCGTCCCCAGATACGCAGTATTTT
CDR3 protein: CASSPGLASPDTQYF
clone size: -
D gene: TRBD2
V gene: TRBV5-4
J gene: TRBJ2-3

CDR3 DNA: TGTGCCAGCAGCCCCAGGGGGAACAATCAGCCCCAGCATTTT
CDR3 protein: CASSPRGNNQPQHF
clone size: -
D gene: TRBD1
V gene: TRBV7-9
J gene: TRBJ1-5

CDR3 DNA: TGTGCCAGCAGCCGGGACAGGGGGCGCGACAATGAGCAGTTCTTC
CDR3 protein: CASSRDRGRDNEQFF
clone size: -
D gene: TRBD1
V gene: TRBV6-5
J gene: TRBJ2-1

CDR3 DNA: TGCGCCAGCAGCTTGGCTGAGACCCAGTACTTC
CDR3 protein: CASSLAETQYF
clone size: -
D gene: -
V gene: TRBV5-1
J gene: TRBJ2-5

CDR3 DNA: TGCGCCAGCAGCTTGGCCAGGATTGAGACAGATACGCAGTATTTT
CDR3 protein: CASSLARIETDTQYF
clone size: -
D gene: -
V gene: TRBV5-1
J gene: TRBJ2-3

CDR3 DNA: TGTGCCAGCAGCCACACCCTAGCGGGGGGCGGCTACGAGCAGTACTTC
CDR3 protein: CASSHTLAGGGYEQYF
clone size: -
D gene: TRBD2
V gene: TRBV4-2
J gene: TRBJ2-7

CDR3 DNA: TGCAGCGTGGGGGACAGCCCCACTAACTATGGCTACACCTTC
CDR3 protein: CSVGDSPTNYGYTF
clone size: -
D gene: TRBD1
V gene: TRBV29-1
J gene: TRBJ1-2

CDR3 DNA: TGTGCCAGCAACTCCCCGGGACAGGGGGCTCAGACCCAGTACTTC
CDR3 protein: CASNSPGQGAQTQYF
clone size: -
D gene: TRBD1
V gene: TRBV28
J gene: TRBJ2-5

CDR3 DNA: TGTGCCAGCACAGGACAGGCCTACGAGCAGTACTTC
CDR3 protein: CASTGQAYEQYF
clone size: -
D gene: TRBD1
V gene: TRBV28
J gene: TRBJ2-7

CDR3 DNA: TGTGCCAGCAGCCCCGGACAGAAGTCAACTAATGAAAAACTGTTTTTT
CDR3 protein: CASSPGQKSTNEKLFF
clone size: -
D gene: -
V gene: TRBV14
J gene: TRBJ1-4

CDR3 DNA: TGTGCCAGCAGTAGTGACAGGGCCTTCTCCTACAATGAGCAGTTCTTC
CDR3 protein: CASSSDRAFSYNEQFF
clone size: -
D gene: TRBD1
V gene: TRBV25-1
J gene: TRBJ2-1

CDR3 DNA: TGTGCCAGCAGTGATCATGACAGGGGGGGAGAAAAACTGTTTTTT
CDR3 protein: CASSDHDRGGEKLFF
clone size: -
D gene: TRBD1
V gene: TRBV2
J gene: TRBJ1-4

CDR3 DNA: TGTGCCAGCTCACGAGGACAGGGGGGCAATCAGCCCCAGCATTTT
CDR3 protein: CASSRGQGGNQPQHF
clone size: -
D gene: TRBD1
V gene: TRBV18
J gene: TRBJ1-5

CDR3 DNA: TGTGCCTGGAGTAGAGGCGGGGGGGCCTTGGAGACCCAGTACTTC
CDR3 protein: CAWSRGGGALETQYF
clone size: -
D gene: TRBD2
V gene: TRBV30
J gene: TRBJ2-5

CDR3 DNA: TGTGCCAGCAGCCCCGGACAGTATCTCGCTGAAGCTTTCTTT
CDR3 protein: CASSPGQYLAEAFF
clone size: -
D gene: -
V gene: TRBV4-2
J gene: TRBJ1-1

CDR3 DNA: TGTGCCAGCTCACCACTGGGACAGGGGTTTGGGAATGAAAAACTGTTTTTT
CDR3 protein: CASSPLGQGFGNEKLFF
clone size: -
D gene: TRBD1
V gene: TRBV18
J gene: TRBJ1-4

CDR3 DNA: TGCGCCAGCAGCCAAGGAGGGGGTTATGGCTACACCTTC
CDR3 protein: CASSQGGGYGYTF
clone size: -
D gene: -
V gene: TRBV4-1
J gene: TRBJ1-2

CDR3 DNA: TGTGCCAGCAGCTCAGCCACAGGGTCCTATGGCTACACCTTC
CDR3 protein: CASSSATGSYGYTF
clone size: -
D gene: -
V gene: TRBV7-2
J gene: TRBJ1-2

CDR3 DNA: TGTGCCAGCAGCTCAGGACAGGGGGCGACGGATGGCTACACCTTC
CDR3 protein: CASSSGQGATDGYTF
clone size: -
D gene: TRBD1
V gene: TRBV7-3
J gene: TRBJ1-2

CDR3 DNA: TGCGCCAGCAGTCAATCTACAGGGTGGGTCTCCTACGAGCAGTACTTC
CDR3 protein: CASSQSTGWVSYEQYF
clone size: once
D gene: -
V gene: TRBV23-1
J gene: TRBJ2-7

CDR3 DNA: TGTGCCAGCAGCCACCAAGGACAGTCGAATCAGCCCCAGCATTTT
CDR3 protein: CASSHQGQSNQPQHF
clone size: -
D gene: -
V gene: TRBV4-2
J gene: TRBJ1-5